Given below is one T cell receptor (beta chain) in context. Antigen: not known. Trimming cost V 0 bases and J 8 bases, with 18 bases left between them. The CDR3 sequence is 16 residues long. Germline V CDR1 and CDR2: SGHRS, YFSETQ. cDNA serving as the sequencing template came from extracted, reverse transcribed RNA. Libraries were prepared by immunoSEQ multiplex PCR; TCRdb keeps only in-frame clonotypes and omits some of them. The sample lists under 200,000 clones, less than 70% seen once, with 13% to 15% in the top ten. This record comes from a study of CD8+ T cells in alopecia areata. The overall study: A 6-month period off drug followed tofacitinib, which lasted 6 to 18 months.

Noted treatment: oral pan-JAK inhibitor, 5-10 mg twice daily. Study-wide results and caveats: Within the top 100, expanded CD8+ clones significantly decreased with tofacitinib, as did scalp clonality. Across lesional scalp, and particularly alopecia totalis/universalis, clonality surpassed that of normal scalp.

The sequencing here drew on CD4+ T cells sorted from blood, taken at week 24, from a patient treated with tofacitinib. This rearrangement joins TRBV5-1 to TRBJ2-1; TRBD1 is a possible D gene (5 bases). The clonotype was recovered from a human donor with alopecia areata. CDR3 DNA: TGCGCCAGCAGCTTGGGTGGGGCCTTGGGGTTCGATGAGCAGTTCTTC. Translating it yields CASSLGGALGFDEQFF.